The source of this T cell receptor beta chain is a study of human T cells and chemical hapten exposure. Study as a whole: Each patient's scalp received weekly diphenylcyclopropenone throughout the approximately 24-week study. Study results and limitations: It was expanded TCRs that formed significantly more large CDR3 similarity clusters than controls did.

Time point reported: patch test 1, 2 weeks after DPC sensitization. Treatment noted: therapeutic diphenylcyclopropenone sensitization with weekly scalp DPC. TCRdb redid the calling of the RACE reads with MiXCR, one entry per CDR3 protein. The repertoire consists of roughly 120,000 distinct CDR3 sequences, with 9.5% to 13% occurring once and the leading ten covering more than 1.3%. The CDR3 sequence is 13 residues long. Deletions cut 3 bases from V and 3 bases from J, with 8 bases between. Germline V gene sequence: CDR1 SGHAT, CDR2 FQNNGV. This clonotype was picked up many times. The antigen remains unidentified.

The chain combines TRBV11-2 with TRBJ2-5; no reliable D call. This TCR came from a woman in her forties or fifties with alopecia areata. Some clones in this sample may be carry-over from other donors' samples. Sequences were derived from whole blood, sampled in connection with sensitization to the hapten diphenylcyclopropenone (DPC). In DNA, the CDR3 is TGTGCCAGCAGCTTTAGCCAGGAAGAGACCCAGTACTTC. Translated: CASSFSQEETQYF. Supplemented by reference TRBV11-2 and TRBJ2-5, the full variable domain reads EAGVAQSPRYKIIEKRQSVAFWCNPISGHATLYWYQQILGQGPKLLIQFQNNGVVDDSQLPKDRFSAERLKGVDSTLKIQPAKLEDSAVYLCASSFSQEETQYFGPGTRLLVL.